This is a list of T cell receptor beta chains from one sample in a study of shared T cell receptors in the human thymus. TCRdb keeps only in-frame clones here, not all; method: immunoSEQ multiplex PCR. The sample shows just under 550,000 clones, 75% to 80% of them seen only once. The same data also contributed to another study, on human thymus T cells.

The sequencing input was thymocytes. Receptors originate from a boy under two years old with a congenital heart defect. CDR3s include the opening cysteine and the closing phenylalanine or tryptophan. D genes are given only for firm matches. Rows give clone size only sometimes, using once, few, many, or a class for an expanded clone.

NA	NA	TRBV7-6	TRBJ2-3	14	CASSLAGITDTQYF	TGTGCCAGCAGCTTAGCCGGGATCACAGATACGCAGTATTTT
NA	TRBD2	TRBV4-2	TRBJ2-7	18	CASSRGGTRVYRDYEQYF	TGTGCCAGCAGCCGTGGAGGGACTAGGGTTTATCGGGATTACGAGCAGTACTTC
NA	NA	TRBV4-1	TRBJ2-1	18	CASSQDEALKPPYNEQFF	TGCGCCAGCAGCCAAGATGAGGCCCTGAAGCCCCCCTACAATGAGCAGTTCTTC
few	NA	TRBV5-1	TRBJ2-3	14	CASSLVGLTDTQYF	TGCGCCAGCAGCTTGGTCGGACTCACAGATACGCAGTATTTT
few	NA	TRBV5-4	TRBJ2-7	14	CASSFGVWGYEQYF	TGTGCCAGCAGCTTCGGGGTCTGGGGCTACGAGCAGTACTTC
NA	TRBD2	TRBV5-6	TRBJ2-2	17	CASSLEASGDNTGELFF	TGTGCCAGCAGCTTGGAAGCTAGCGGAGATAACACCGGGGAGCTGTTTTTT
NA	NA	TRBV7-2	TRBJ1-2	12	CASRRLINGYTF	TGTGCCAGCAGGCGACTAATAAACGGCTACACCTTC
few	NA	TRBV19	TRBJ2-3	13	CASSIEAGDTQYF	TGTGCCAGTAGTATAGAGGCAGGAGATACGCAGTATTTT
NA	NA	TRBV28	TRBJ2-1	15	CASSFEIGGRVVQFF	TGTGCCAGCAGTTTTGAGATAGGGGGAAGGGTTGTGCAGTTCTTC
NA	TRBD2	TRBV4-3	TRBJ2-5	15	CASSQDRGGEETQYF	TGCGCCAGCAGCCAAGATCGGGGAGGGGAAGAGACCCAGTACTTC
NA	TRBD2	TRBV7-8	TRBJ2-7	15	CASSEGLAGHYEQYF	TGTGCCAGCAGCGAGGGACTAGCGGGACACTACGAGCAGTACTTC
NA	TRBD2	TRBV5-1	TRBJ2-7	14	CASSGGTSDYEQYF	TGCGCCAGCAGCGGCGGGACTAGCGACTACGAGCAGTACTTC
NA	NA	TRBV19	TRBJ2-3	15	CASSTRQARGDTQYF	TGTGCCAGTAGTACCCGACAGGCCCGGGGAGATACGCAGTATTTT
NA	TRBD1	TRBV4-1	TRBJ1-2	16	CASSQARTGRNYGYTF	TGCGCCAGCAGCCAAGCCAGGACAGGGAGAAACTATGGCTACACCTTC
NA	TRBD1	TRBV5-1	TRBJ1-1	16	CASSLGQGVGNTEAFF	TGCGCCAGCAGCTTGGGACAGGGGGTAGGGAACACTGAAGCTTTCTTT
few	TRBD2	TRBV19	TRBJ2-7	14	CASSGLAGGDEQYF	TGTGCCAGTAGCGGACTAGCGGGAGGGGACGAGCAGTACTTC
NA	TRBD2	TRBV11-3	TRBJ2-7	16	CASSPPGGLAAWEQYF	TGTGCCAGCAGCCCCCCGGGAGGACTAGCTGCCTGGGAGCAGTACTTC
NA	NA	TRBV21-1	TRBJ2-7	12	CASFRQGIDRYF	TGTGCCAGCTTCCGACAGGGGATCGACAGGTACTTC
NA	TRBD2	TRBV30	TRBJ2-7	18	CAWSLTSSGRGWSYEQYF	TGTGCCTGGAGTCTTACGTCTAGCGGGAGGGGCTGGAGCTACGAGCAGTACTTC
NA	TRBD1	TRBV9	TRBJ2-7	13	CASGGTGIDEQYF	TGTGCCAGCGGGGGGACAGGGATCGACGAGCAGTACTTC
NA	NA	TRBV28	TRBJ2-6	17	CASRAGYPYPGANVLTF	TGTGCCAGCAGGGCAGGGTACCCCTACCCTGGGGCCAACGTCCTGACTTTC
NA	TRBD2	TRBV5-4	TRBJ2-1	18	CASSFGLAASSSYNEQFF	TGTGCCAGCAGCTTTGGGCTAGCGGCATCGAGCTCCTACAATGAGCAGTTCTTC
NA	TRBD2	TRBV5-4	TRBJ2-3	16	CASSPPVAGESDTQYF	TGTGCCAGCAGCCCTCCCGTGGCGGGAGAGTCAGATACGCAGTATTTT
NA	TRBD1	TRBV6-5	TRBJ1-1	15	CASRYRDRDYTEAFF	TGTGCCAGCAGGTACCGGGACAGGGATTACACTGAAGCTTTCTTT
NA	TRBD2	TRBV6-5	TRBJ2-1	16	CASSCNLAGGPKEQFF	TGTGCCAGCAGTTGCAACCTAGCGGGAGGGCCGAAGGAGCAGTTCTTC
once	TRBD2	TRBV7-9	TRBJ2-7	14	CASSFGGRAYEQYF	TGTGCCAGCAGCTTCGGCGGGAGGGCCTACGAGCAGTACTTC
NA	NA	TRBV7-9	TRBJ2-5	13	CASSNELEETQYF	TGTGCCAGCAGCAACGAGTTGGAGGAGACCCAGTACTTC
NA	NA	TRBV28	TRBJ2-4	15	CASSRRVLAKNIQYF	TGTGCCAGCAGCCGCCGGGTTCTAGCCAAAAACATTCAGTACTTC
NA	NA	TRBV6-4	TRBJ2-1	15	CASSDDRGHNHEQFF	TGTGCCAGCAGTGACGATCGAGGCCACAATCATGAGCAGTTCTTC
NA	TRBD2	TRBV28	TRBJ2-2	16	CASSTPGLAITGELFF	TGTGCCAGCAGCACGCCGGGACTAGCGATAACCGGGGAGCTGTTTTTT
once	NA	TRBV11-2	TRBJ2-7	17	CASSPHWGVGDGYEQYF	TGTGCCAGCAGTCCTCACTGGGGGGTCGGCGATGGCTACGAGCAGTACTTC
NA	NA	TRBV5-6	TRBJ2-2	16	CASSHLQRAGTGELFF	TGTGCCAGCAGTCACTTGCAGAGGGCGGGCACCGGGGAGCTGTTTTTT
NA	NA	TRBV19	TRBJ1-2	12	CASRARVYGYTF	TGTGCCAGCAGGGCCAGGGTCTATGGCTACACCTTC